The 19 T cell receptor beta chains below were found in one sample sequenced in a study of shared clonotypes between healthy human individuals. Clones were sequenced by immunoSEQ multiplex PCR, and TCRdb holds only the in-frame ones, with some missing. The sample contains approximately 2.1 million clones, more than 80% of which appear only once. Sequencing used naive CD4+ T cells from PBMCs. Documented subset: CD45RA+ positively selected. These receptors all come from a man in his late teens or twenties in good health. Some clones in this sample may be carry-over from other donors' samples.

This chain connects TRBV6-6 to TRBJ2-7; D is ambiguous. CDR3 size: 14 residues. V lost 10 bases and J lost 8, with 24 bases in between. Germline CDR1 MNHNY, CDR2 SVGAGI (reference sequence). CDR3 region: CAISPSGPGMQQYF. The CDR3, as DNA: TGTGCCATAAGTCCTTCCGGACCCGGCATGCAGCAGTACTTC.

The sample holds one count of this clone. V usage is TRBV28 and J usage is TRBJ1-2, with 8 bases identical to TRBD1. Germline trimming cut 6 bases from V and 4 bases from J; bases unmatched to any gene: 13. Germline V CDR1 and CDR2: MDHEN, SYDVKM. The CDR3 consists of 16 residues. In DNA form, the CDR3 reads TGTGCCAGCAGACCCGCCCGGGACAGGCAGTTCTATGGCTACACCTTC. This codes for CASRPARDRQFYGYTF.

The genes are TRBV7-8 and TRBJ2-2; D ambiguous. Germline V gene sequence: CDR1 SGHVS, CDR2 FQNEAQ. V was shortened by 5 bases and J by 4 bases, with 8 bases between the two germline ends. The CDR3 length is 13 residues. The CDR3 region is CASSVIITGELFF. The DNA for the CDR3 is TGTGCCAGCAGCGTGATTATCACCGGGGAGCTGTTTTTT.

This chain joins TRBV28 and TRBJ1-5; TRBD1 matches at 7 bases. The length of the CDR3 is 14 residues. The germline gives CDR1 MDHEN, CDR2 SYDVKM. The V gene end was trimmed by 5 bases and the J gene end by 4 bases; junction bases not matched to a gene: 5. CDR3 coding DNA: TGTGCCAGCAGTGACAGGGTTCGAAATCAGCCCCAGCATTTT. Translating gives CASSDRVRNQPQHF. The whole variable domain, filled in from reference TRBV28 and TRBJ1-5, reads DVKVTQSSRYLVKRTGEKVFLECVQDMDHENMFWYRQDPGLGLRLIYFSYDVKMKEKGDIPEGYSVSREKKERFSLILESASTNQTSMYLCASSDRVRNQPQHFGDGTRLSIL.

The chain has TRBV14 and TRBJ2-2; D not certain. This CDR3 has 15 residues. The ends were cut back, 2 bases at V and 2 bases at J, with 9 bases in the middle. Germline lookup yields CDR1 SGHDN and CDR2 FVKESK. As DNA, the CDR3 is TGTGCCAGCAGCCAATTTAACATTAACACCGGGGAGCTGTTTTTT. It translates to CASSQFNINTGELFF.

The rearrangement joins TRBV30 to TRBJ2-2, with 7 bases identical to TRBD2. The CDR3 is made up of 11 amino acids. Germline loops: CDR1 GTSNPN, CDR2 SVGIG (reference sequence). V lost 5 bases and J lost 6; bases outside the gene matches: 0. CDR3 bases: TGTGCCTGGGGGAGGGCCGGGGAGCTGTTTTTT. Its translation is CAWGRAGELFF.

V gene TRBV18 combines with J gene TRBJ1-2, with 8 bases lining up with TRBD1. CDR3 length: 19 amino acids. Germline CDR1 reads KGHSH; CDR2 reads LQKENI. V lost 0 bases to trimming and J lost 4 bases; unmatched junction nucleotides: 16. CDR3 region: CASSPPGAGQGFSVYGYTF. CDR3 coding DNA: TGTGCCAGCTCACCACCGGGAGCCGGACAGGGATTTTCGGTCTATGGCTACACCTTC.

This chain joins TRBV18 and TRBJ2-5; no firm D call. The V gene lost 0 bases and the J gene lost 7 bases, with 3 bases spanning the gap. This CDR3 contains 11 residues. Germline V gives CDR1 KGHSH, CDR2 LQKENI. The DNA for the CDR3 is TGTGCCAGCTCACCACCGGGGACCCAGTACTTC. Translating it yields CASSPPGTQYF.

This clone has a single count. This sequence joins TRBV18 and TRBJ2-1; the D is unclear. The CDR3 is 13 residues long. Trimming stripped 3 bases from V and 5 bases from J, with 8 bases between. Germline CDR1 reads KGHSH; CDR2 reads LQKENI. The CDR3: CASSPNSDNEQFF. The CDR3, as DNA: TGTGCCAGCTCACCTAACTCGGACAATGAGCAGTTCTTC.

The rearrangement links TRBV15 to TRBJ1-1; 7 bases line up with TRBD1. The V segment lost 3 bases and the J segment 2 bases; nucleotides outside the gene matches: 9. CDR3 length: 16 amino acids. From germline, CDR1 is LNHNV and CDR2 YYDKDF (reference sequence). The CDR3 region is CATSRITGVLNTEAFF. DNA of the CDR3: TGTGCCACCAGCAGGATAACAGGGGTGCTTAACACTGAAGCTTTCTTT.

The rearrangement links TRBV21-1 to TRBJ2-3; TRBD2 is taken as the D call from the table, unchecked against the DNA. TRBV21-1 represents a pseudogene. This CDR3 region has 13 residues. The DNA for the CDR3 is TGTGCCAGCGGAGGACTAGGGTGCGATACGCAGTATTTT. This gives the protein CASGGLGCDTQYF.

This chain's CDR3 is CASRWQQGLGDTQYF. Written as DNA, the CDR3 is TGCGCCAGCAGATGGCAACAGGGGCTAGGGGATACGCAGTATTTT. The chain employs TRBV5-1 and TRBJ2-3; 7 nucleotides agree with TRBD1. J was trimmed by 6 bases and V by 5 bases; bases with no gene match: 12. The CDR3 loop spans 15 amino acids. The V gene's germline CDR1 is SGHRS and CDR2 YFSETQ.

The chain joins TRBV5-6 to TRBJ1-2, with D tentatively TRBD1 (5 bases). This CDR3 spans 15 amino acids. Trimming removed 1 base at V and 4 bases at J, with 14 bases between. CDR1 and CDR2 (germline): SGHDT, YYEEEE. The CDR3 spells CASSLSPGYGYGYTF. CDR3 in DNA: TGTGCCAGCAGCTTGAGTCCAGGGTATGGCTATGGCTACACCTTC.

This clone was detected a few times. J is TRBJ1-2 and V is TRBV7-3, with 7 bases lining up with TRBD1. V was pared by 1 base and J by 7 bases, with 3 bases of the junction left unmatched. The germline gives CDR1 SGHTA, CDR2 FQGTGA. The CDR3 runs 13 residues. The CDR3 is CASSLKQGIGYTF. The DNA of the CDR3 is TGTGCCAGCAGCTTAAAACAGGGGATTGGCTACACCTTC.

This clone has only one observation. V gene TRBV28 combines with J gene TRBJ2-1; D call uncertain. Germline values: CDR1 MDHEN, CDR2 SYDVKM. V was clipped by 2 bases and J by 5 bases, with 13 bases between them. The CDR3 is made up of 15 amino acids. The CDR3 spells CASSLAAPGNNEQFF. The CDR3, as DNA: TGTGCCAGCAGTTTAGCGGCCCCTGGGAACAATGAGCAGTTCTTC.

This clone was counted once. CDR3 in DNA: TGTGCCAGCAGCTTATCCGTACGGGGGACCTCAGGGCAGCCCCAGCATTTT. Amino acids: CASSLSVRGTSGQPQHF. This chain uses TRBV7-9 with TRBJ1-5; D might be TRBD1 (5 bases). Germline assignment: CDR1 SEHNR and CDR2 FQNEAQ (reference sequence). CDR3 length equals 17 residues. V was cut by 2 bases and J by 7 bases, with 21 bases left in between. Filled out from reference TRBV7-9 and TRBJ1-5, the complete variable domain reads DTGVSQNPRHKITKRGQNVTFRCDPISEHNRLYWYRQTLGQGPEFLTYFQNEAQLEKSRLLSDRFSAERPKGSFSTLEIQRTEQGDSAMYLCASSLSVRGTSGQPQHFGDGTRLSIL.

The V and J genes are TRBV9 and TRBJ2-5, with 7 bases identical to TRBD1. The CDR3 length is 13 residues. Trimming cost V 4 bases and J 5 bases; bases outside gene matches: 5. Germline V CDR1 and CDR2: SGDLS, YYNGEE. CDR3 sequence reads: CASSPGGSETQYF. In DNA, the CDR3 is TGTGCCAGCAGCCCAGGGGGTAGCGAGACCCAGTACTTC.

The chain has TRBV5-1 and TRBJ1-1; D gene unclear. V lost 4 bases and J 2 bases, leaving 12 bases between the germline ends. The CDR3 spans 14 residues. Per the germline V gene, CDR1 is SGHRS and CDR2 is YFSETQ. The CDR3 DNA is TGCGCCAGCAGCCCAAACCAAGTCAACACTGAAGCTTTCTTT. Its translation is CASSPNQVNTEAFF.

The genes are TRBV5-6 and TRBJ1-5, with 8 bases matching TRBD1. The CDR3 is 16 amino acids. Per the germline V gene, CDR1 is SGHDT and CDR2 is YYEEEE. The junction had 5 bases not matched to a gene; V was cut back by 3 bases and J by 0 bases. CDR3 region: CASSSTGGDSNQPQHF. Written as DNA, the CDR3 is TGTGCCAGCAGCTCCACAGGGGGGGATAGCAATCAGCCCCAGCATTTT.